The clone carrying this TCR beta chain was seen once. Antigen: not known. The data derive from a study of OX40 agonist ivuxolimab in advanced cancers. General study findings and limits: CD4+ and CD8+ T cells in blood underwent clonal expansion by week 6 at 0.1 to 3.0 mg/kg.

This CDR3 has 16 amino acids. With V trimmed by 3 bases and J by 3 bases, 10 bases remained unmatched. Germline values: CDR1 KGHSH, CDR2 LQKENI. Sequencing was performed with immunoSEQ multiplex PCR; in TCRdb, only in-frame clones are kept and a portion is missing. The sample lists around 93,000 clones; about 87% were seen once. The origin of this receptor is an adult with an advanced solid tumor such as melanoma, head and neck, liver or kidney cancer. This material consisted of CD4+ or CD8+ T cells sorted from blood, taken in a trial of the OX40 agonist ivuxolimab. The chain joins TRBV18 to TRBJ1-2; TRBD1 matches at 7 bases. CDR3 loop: CASSPNLQGQDYGYTF. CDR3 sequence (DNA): TGTGCCAGCTCACCTAATTTACAGGGGCAGGACTATGGCTACACCTTC.